This TCR beta chain was obtained from a study of early T cells in non-severe SARS-CoV-2 infection. Background on the study: The chains were unpaired, and the sequenced material was bulk RNA from unsorted whole blood. General study results and limits: Missing private and CD4 specificities, VDJdb matching favored anti-spike CD8 responses.

Researchers attached unique molecular identifiers to individual cDNA molecules. Each CDR3 protein gets one entry after TCRdb re-called the 5' RACE reads with MiXCR. The table lists about 42,000 distinct CDR3 sequences, roughly 6.6% of them singletons. Germline CDR1 reads MNHNY; CDR2 reads SVGAGI (reference sequence). This CDR3 has 11 residues. Trimming shortened V by 4 bases and J by 8 bases, and 8 bases separated the two germline ends. Ten or more counts support this clonotype. As yet, its antigen is unknown. The chain has TRBV6-6 and TRBJ1-1; D uncertain. The material sequenced was whole blood. This receptor was identified in an adult who was a healthcare worker with PCR-confirmed SARS-CoV-2 infection or an uninfected control (not recorded which). Here the CDR3 reads CASSFGREAFF. CDR3 nucleotides: TGTGCCAGCAGTTTTGGCAGGGAAGCTTTCTTT.